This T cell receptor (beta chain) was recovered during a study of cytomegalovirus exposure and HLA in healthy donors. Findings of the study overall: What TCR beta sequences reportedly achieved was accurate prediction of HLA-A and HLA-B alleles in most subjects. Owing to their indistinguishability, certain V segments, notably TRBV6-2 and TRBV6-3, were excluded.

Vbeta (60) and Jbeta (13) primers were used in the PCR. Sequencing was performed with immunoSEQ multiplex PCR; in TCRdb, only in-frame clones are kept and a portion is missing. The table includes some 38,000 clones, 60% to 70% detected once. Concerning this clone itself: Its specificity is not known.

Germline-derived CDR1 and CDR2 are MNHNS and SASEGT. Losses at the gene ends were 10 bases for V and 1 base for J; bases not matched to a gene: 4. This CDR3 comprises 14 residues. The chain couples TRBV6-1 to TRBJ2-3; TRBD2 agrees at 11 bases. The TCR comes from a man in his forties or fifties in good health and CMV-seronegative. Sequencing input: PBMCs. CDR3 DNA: TGTGCCACAGAGACTAGCGGGGGCACAGATACGCAGTATTTT. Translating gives CATETSGGTDTQYF.